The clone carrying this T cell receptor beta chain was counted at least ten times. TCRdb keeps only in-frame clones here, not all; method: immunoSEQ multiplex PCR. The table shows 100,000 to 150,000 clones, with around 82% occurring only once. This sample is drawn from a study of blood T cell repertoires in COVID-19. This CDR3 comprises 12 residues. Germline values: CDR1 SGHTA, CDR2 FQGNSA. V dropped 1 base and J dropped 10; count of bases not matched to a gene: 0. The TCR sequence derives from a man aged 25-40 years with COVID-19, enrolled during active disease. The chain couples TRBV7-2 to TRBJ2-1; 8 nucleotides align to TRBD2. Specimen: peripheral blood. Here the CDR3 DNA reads TGTGCCAGCAGCTTAGGGACTAGCGAGCAGTTCTTC. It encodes CASSLGTSEQFF.